This T cell receptor (beta chain) was recorded in a study of blood T cell repertoires in COVID-19. Study-wide background: The United States, Italy and Spain provided the acute and convalescent COVID-19 samples. In each case, the material was cDNA or gDNA derived from T cells, B-cell-depleted T cells, or PBMCs.

As originally analysed: Estimation of nucleated cell counts was performed using reference gene primer amplification. Here immunoSEQ multiplex PCR was the method, and the copy in TCRdb shows in-frame clones only, minus some. Clonal size and the V and J genes are those of that table, whereas D and trimming came from the DNA. This table has around 290,000 clones, around 87% appearing once. The germline V gene has CDR1 MDHEN and CDR2 SYDVKM. The CDR3 has 13 amino acids. V was clipped by 5 bases and J by 7 bases, with 14 bases between them. The chain has TRBV28 and TRBJ1-2; TRBD1 is a possible D gene (6 bases). Specimen: peripheral blood. The TCR was taken from a woman between 50 and 59 years old who had recovered from COVID-19. In nucleotides, the CDR3 is TGTGCCAGCAGTCCACAGGGAGTCATTGGCTACACCTTC. Translated, it gives CASSPQGVIGYTF.